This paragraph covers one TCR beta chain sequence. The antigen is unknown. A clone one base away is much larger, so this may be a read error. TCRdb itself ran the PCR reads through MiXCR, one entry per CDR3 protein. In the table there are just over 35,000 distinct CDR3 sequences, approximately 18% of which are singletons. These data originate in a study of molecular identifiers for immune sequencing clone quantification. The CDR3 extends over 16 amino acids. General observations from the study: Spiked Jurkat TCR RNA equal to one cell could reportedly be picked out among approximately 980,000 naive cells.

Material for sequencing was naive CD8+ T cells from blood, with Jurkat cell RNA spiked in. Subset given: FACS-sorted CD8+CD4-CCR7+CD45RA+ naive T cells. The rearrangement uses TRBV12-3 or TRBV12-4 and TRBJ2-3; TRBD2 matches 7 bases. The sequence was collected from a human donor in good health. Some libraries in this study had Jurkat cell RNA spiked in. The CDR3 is CASSLLGRAGTDMQYF. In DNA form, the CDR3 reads TGTGCCAGCAGTCTTCTGGGGAGGGCTGGCACAGATATGCAGTATTTT.